A selection of T cell receptor beta chains follows, all from one sample in a study of blood T cells in healthy people across ages. TCRdb itself ran the 5' RACE reads through MiXCR, one entry per CDR3 protein. This sample yields fewer than 700,000 distinct CDR3 sequences, of which roughly 43% are seen a single time; about 32% belongs to the top ten. The sample taken for sequencing was blood. These receptors all come from an elderly man in good health. The CDR3 runs from the conserved cysteine through the conserved F or W. The order of the fields is J gene, D gene, clone size, V gene, CDR3 protein, CDR3 DNA. A D gene is named only where the DNA matches it firmly. Size is stated for part of the rows, as once, few or many counts, or as a class when the clone is expanded.

j_gene: TRBJ2-7
d_gene: TRBD1
abundance: .
v_gene: TRBV6-5
CDR3aa: CASSPRGGRSYEQYF
CDR3nt: TGTGCCAGCAGTCCCCGAGGGGGCAGGTCCTACGAGCAGTACTTC

j_gene: TRBJ2-3
d_gene: .
abundance: few
v_gene: TRBV20-1
CDR3aa: CSAPMERDTQYF
CDR3nt: TGCAGTGCCCCGATGGAGAGAGATACGCAGTATTTT

j_gene: TRBJ2-5
d_gene: .
abundance: .
v_gene: TRBV12-3/TRBV12-4
CDR3aa: CASTTPQRETQYF
CDR3nt: TGTGCCAGCACAACTCCTCAACGAGAGACCCAGTACTTC

j_gene: TRBJ2-3
d_gene: TRBD2
abundance: few
v_gene: TRBV20-1
CDR3aa: CSARDHLAGGVDTQYF
CDR3nt: TGCAGTGCTAGAGATCACCTAGCGGGAGGGGTCGATACGCAGTATTTT

j_gene: TRBJ2-7
d_gene: .
abundance: .
v_gene: TRBV7-9
CDR3aa: CASRDITYEQYF
CDR3nt: TGTGCCAGCAGAGACATTACCTACGAGCAGTACTTC

j_gene: TRBJ2-7
d_gene: TRBD1
abundance: .
v_gene: TRBV7-2
CDR3aa: CASSWTGGYGYEQYF
CDR3nt: TGTGCCAGCAGCTGGACAGGGGGGTACGGTTACGAGCAGTACTTC

j_gene: TRBJ2-7
d_gene: TRBD2
abundance: few
v_gene: TRBV7-2
CDR3aa: CASSLESGAPHEQYF
CDR3nt: TGTGCCAGCAGCTTAGAGAGCGGGGCGCCCCACGAGCAGTACTTC

j_gene: TRBJ2-7
d_gene: TRBD1
abundance: .
v_gene: TRBV6-6
CDR3aa: CASSSGQGLPYEQYF
CDR3nt: TGTGCCAGCAGTTCCGGACAGGGTCTCCCCTACGAGCAGTACTTC

j_gene: TRBJ2-2
d_gene: .
abundance: .
v_gene: TRBV4-2
CDR3aa: CASSQGSGYTGELFF
CDR3nt: TGTGCCAGCAGCCAAGGGTCAGGTTACACCGGGGAGCTGTTTTTT

j_gene: TRBJ2-7
d_gene: TRBD2
abundance: .
v_gene: TRBV29-1
CDR3aa: CSVGTSPPSEQYF
CDR3nt: TGCAGCGTGGGGACTAGTCCTCCTAGTGAGCAGTACTTC

j_gene: TRBJ2-6
d_gene: .
abundance: few
v_gene: TRBV7-2
CDR3aa: CASTLGANVLTF
CDR3nt: TGTGCCAGCACCCTCGGGGCCAACGTCCTGACTTTC

j_gene: TRBJ2-3
d_gene: TRBD2
abundance: .
v_gene: TRBV11-1
CDR3aa: CASTPRAGVPNTQYF
CDR3nt: TGTGCCAGCACCCCGCGGGCGGGAGTTCCAAATACGCAGTATTTT

j_gene: TRBJ1-1
d_gene: .
abundance: many
v_gene: TRBV29-1
CDR3aa: CSVGLATEAFF
CDR3nt: TGCAGCGTTGGGCTGGCCACTGAAGCTTTCTTT

j_gene: TRBJ2-2
d_gene: TRBD2
abundance: .
v_gene: TRBV5-1
CDR3aa: CASSQTSSGTGELFF
CDR3nt: TGCGCCAGCAGCCAGACTAGCTCGGGCACCGGGGAGCTGTTTTTT

j_gene: TRBJ2-5
d_gene: TRBD1
abundance: .
v_gene: TRBV7-2
CDR3aa: CASSWAGTGSETQYF
CDR3nt: TGTGCCAGCAGCTGGGCCGGGACAGGGTCAGAGACCCAGTACTTC

j_gene: TRBJ2-1
d_gene: .
abundance: .
v_gene: TRBV5-6
CDR3aa: CASSPEFEGNEQFF
CDR3nt: TGTGCCAGCAGCCCGGAGTTCGAAGGGAATGAGCAGTTCTTC

j_gene: TRBJ2-6
d_gene: .
abundance: .
v_gene: TRBV6-5
CDR3aa: CASSLVSTGANVLTF
CDR3nt: TGTGCCAGCAGCCTAGTGAGTACTGGGGCCAACGTCCTGACTTTC

j_gene: TRBJ2-5
d_gene: .
abundance: .
v_gene: TRBV5-6
CDR3aa: CASSLGDVTEGHEQYF
CDR3nt: TGTGCCAGCAGCTTGGGGGATGTGACAGAAGGTCATGAGCAGTACTTC

j_gene: TRBJ2-1
d_gene: .
abundance: few
v_gene: TRBV12-3/TRBV12-4
CDR3aa: CASNLRQGLNEQFF
CDR3nt: TGTGCCAGCAACCTACGACAGGGACTCAATGAGCAGTTCTTC

j_gene: TRBJ2-7
d_gene: TRBD2
abundance: few
v_gene: TRBV6-6
CDR3aa: CASTRGGPYEQYF
CDR3nt: TGTGCCAGCACCCGGGGGGGCCCCTACGAGCAGTACTTC

j_gene: TRBJ2-2
d_gene: .
abundance: .
v_gene: TRBV5-8
CDR3aa: CASSFRTNTGELFF
CDR3nt: TGTGCCAGCAGCTTCCGAACGAACACCGGGGAGCTGTTTTTT

j_gene: TRBJ2-3
d_gene: TRBD1
abundance: few
v_gene: TRBV7-9
CDR3aa: CASSTLDRGYFGDTQYF
CDR3nt: TGTGCCAGCAGCACCCTAGACAGGGGGTATTTTGGAGATACGCAGTATTTT